The entry below gives a single TCR beta chain sequence along with its context. Its antigen is not identified. There are 13 residues in the CDR3. CDR1 and CDR2 from the germline V gene are SNHLY and FYNNEI. V shed 6 bases and J 4 bases; nucleotides not matched to a gene: 1. These data originate in a study of PD-L1 blockade in urothelial cancer. As for the study in general: Blood yielded a median of around 150,000 T cells per sample. Study-level results: Expansion of tumor-associated blood clones at 3 weeks was greater in durable-benefit patients. Below-median pretreatment blood TCR clonality was a predictor of better survival.

Some clones are missing from TCRdb's copy, which holds only in-frame ones; the method was immunoSEQ multiplex PCR. Among 75,000 to 95,000 clones listed, roughly nine tenths were seen once. This TCR was recovered from a man aged 60 to 75 with urothelial cancer. V is TRBV2 and J is TRBJ1-5; 9 nucleotides agree with TRBD1. Sequenced here: PBMCs, sampled around atezolizumab (anti-PD-L1) treatment. The chain's CDR3 is CASRTGGNQPQHF. The DNA for the CDR3 is TGTGCCAGCAGGACAGGGGGGAATCAGCCCCAGCATTTT.